The rows below give T cell receptor beta chains drawn from one sample of a study of T cells expressing NK-cell markers. TCRdb re-analyzed the 5' RACE reads; it lists each CDR3 protein once, without DNA. The ten most abundant clones cover more than 3.5% of a sample with 250,000 or so distinct CDR3 sequences. The specimen was blood T cells: a sorted CD56 or NKG2C T cell subset, CD4+ or CD8+ T cells, or bulk PBMC T cells (not recorded which). These receptors all stem from a woman between 18 and 75 years old in good health. Each CDR3 is given with its conserved first and last residue. The order of the fields is CDR3 length, clone size, J gene, V gene, CDR3 protein. Clone size is not always given. Where it is, it says once, few, many or a class for expanded clones.

>13|.|TRBJ1-2|TRBV19
CASSTGRKYGYTF
>16|.|TRBJ2-2|TRBV7-9
CASSLVTPRGAGELFF
>14|.|TRBJ2-1|TRBV11-2
CASHSRGLYNEQFF
>14|.|TRBJ2-1|TRBV7-2
CASSHPPSYNEQFF
>17|.|TRBJ2-2|TRBV7-2
CASSARLAGGRTGELFF
>16|.|TRBJ2-3|TRBV5-4
CASSPARDPTADTQYF
>15|.|TRBJ2-2|TRBV20-1
CSARVRGANTGELFF
>14|.|TRBJ2-7|TRBV20-1
CSARNPGQGYEQYF
>14|.|TRBJ2-5|TRBV27
CASSLRFYGETQYF
>14|.|TRBJ2-1|TRBV5-4
CASSLSGSYNEQFF
>14|.|TRBJ1-5|TRBV12-3/TRBV12-4
CASSLGQGLQPQHF
>17|.|TRBJ2-7|TRBV4-2
CASSQVGGRQGPTRQYF
>15|medium-sized|TRBJ2-1|TRBV29-1
CSVEGPKWGYNEQFF
>14|.|TRBJ2-7|TRBV7-2
CASSLMRDSYEQYF
>14|.|TRBJ2-7|TRBV6-5
CASSYRQTSYEQYF
>14|.|TRBJ2-3|TRBV29-1
CSVDGLAGVDTQYF
>15|.|TRBJ2-5|TRBV11-2
CASRKGGAGRETQYF
>12|.|TRBJ2-1|TRBV29-1
CSVGLAGEIKFF
>12|.|TRBJ2-5|TRBV30
CAWKGLQETQYF
>15|.|TRBJ1-5|TRBV28
CASSSVGGSNQPQHF
>12|.|TRBJ1-6|TRBV30
CARGLGSSPLHF
>13|.|TRBJ2-7|TRBV21-1
CASPGTSGYEQYF